These T cell receptor beta chains were read from a single sample in a study of molecular identifiers for immune sequencing clone quantification. TCRdb reanalysed the PCR reads using MiXCR and keeps one entry per CDR3 protein. Altogether a few hundred thousand distinct CDR3 sequences are present, 20% to 25% being singletons, with the ten largest covering around 0.84%. Sequencing was done on a sample of naive CD8+ T cells from blood, with Jurkat cell RNA spiked in. These receptors were obtained from a human donor in good health. Some libraries in this study had Jurkat cell RNA spiked in. The CDR3 runs from the conserved cysteine through the conserved F or W. A D gene is named only where the DNA matches it firmly. Clone sizes are given selectively: once, few, many, or a class where the clone is expanded.

TRBV7-2,many,.,TRBJ1-2,16,CASSLAMDSPLYGYTF,TGTGCCAGCAGCTTAGCGATGGACAGCCCACTCTATGGCTACACCTTC
TRBV7-9,.,.,TRBJ1-2,15,CASSLVDSGNYGYTF,TGTGCCAGCAGCTTGGTGGACAGCGGTAACTATGGCTACACCTTC
TRBV11-2,.,.,TRBJ2-7,15,CASSLASGESYEQYF,TGTGCCAGCAGCCTGGCGTCAGGAGAGAGCTACGAGCAGTACTTC
TRBV9,.,TRBD2,TRBJ2-7,16,CASSPQGSGRVHEQYF,TGTGCCAGCAGCCCCCAGGGTAGCGGGAGGGTCCACGAGCAGTACTTC
TRBV11-3,.,.,TRBJ2-3,13,CASSLDHTDTQYF,TGTGCCAGCAGCTTAGACCACACAGATACGCAGTATTTT
TRBV5-6,many,.,TRBJ1-6,14,CASSPGVTFSPLHF,TGTGCCAGCAGCCCTGGTGTGACTTTTTCACCCCTCCACTTT
TRBV20-1,few,.,TRBJ1-1,14,CSTLDRPGEIEAFF,TGCAGCACCCTCGACAGACCCGGGGAGATTGAAGCTTTCTTT
TRBV5-8,many,TRBD1,TRBJ2-7,15,CASSLAGTGSYEQYF,TGTGCCAGCAGCTTGGCCGGGACAGGATCCTACGAGCAGTACTTC
TRBV19,few,.,TRBJ2-7,16,CASSSLVGTNSYEQYF,TGTGCCAGTAGTAGCCTAGTCGGCACCAACTCCTACGAGCAGTACTTC
TRBV29-1,many,TRBD1,TRBJ2-2,15,CSVIRQGMNTGELFF,TGCAGCGTGATCCGACAGGGTATGAACACCGGGGAGCTGTTTTTT
TRBV11-2,few,.,TRBJ1-1,15,CASSLGRSMNTEAFF,TGTGCCAGCAGCTTAGGGAGGTCTATGAACACTGAAGCTTTCTTT
TRBV6-2/TRBV6-3,many,.,TRBJ2-3,16,CASSYPRGFDTDTQYF,TGTGCCAGCAGTTACCCACGGGGTTTTGATACAGATACGCAGTATTTT
TRBV3-1,many,.,TRBJ2-6,15,CASSQDRVGANVLTF,TGTGCCAGCAGCCAAGACAGGGTTGGGGCCAACGTCCTGACTTTC
TRBV5-8,few,TRBD1,TRBJ1-2,15,CASSLSGGAGYGYTF,TGTGCCAGCAGCTTGTCAGGGGGCGCGGGCTATGGCTACACCTTC
TRBV29-1,.,.,TRBJ2-7,12,CSVDGALGEQYF,TGCAGCGTTGATGGGGCCCTGGGGGAGCAGTACTTC
TRBV6-1,few,.,TRBJ2-2,15,CASSPPTLATGELFF,TGTGCCAGCAGCCCACCGACCTTAGCTACCGGGGAGCTGTTTTTT
TRBV11-2,many,.,TRBJ1-1,17,CASSSGPSIHGLTEAFF,TGTGCCAGCAGCTCGGGACCAAGTATACACGGACTGACTGAAGCTTTCTTT
TRBV4-1,many,.,TRBJ2-7,16,CASSQDGAGGLYEQYF,TGCGCCAGCAGCCAAGATGGGGCAGGGGGGCTATACGAGCAGTACTTC
TRBV6-4,.,TRBD2,TRBJ2-1,16,CASSEQSGGVINEQFF,TGTGCCAGCAGTGAGCAAAGCGGGGGGGTCATCAATGAGCAGTTCTTC
TRBV27,.,.,TRBJ1-5,14,CASSSVGTNQPQHF,TGTGCCAGCAGTTCGGTTGGGACGAATCAGCCCCAGCATTTT
TRBV24-1,.,.,TRBJ1-4,13,CATSDLRGEKLFF,TGTGCCACCAGTGATTTGCGGGGTGAAAAACTGTTTTTT
TRBV28,few,.,TRBJ2-1,14,CASSFPEILNEQFF,TGTGCCAGCAGTTTCCCGGAGATCCTCAATGAGCAGTTCTTC
TRBV12-5,.,.,TRBJ2-1,15,CASGPGERGYNEQFF,TGTGCTAGTGGCCCCGGGGAGCGAGGATACAATGAGCAGTTCTTC
TRBV28,.,TRBD1,TRBJ1-5,15,CASSGTGVSNQPQHF,TGTGCCAGCAGTGGGACAGGGGTTAGCAATCAGCCCCAGCATTTT
TRBV3-1,few,.,TRBJ2-7,12,CASSQVTYEQYF,TGTGCCAGCAGCCAAGTGACCTACGAGCAGTACTTC
TRBV5-4,many,TRBD1,TRBJ2-7,15,CASILGGPSHYEQYF,TGTGCCAGCATCTTAGGGGGCCCTTCCCACTACGAGCAGTACTTC
TRBV2,few,TRBD2,TRBJ2-3,13,CANTGGSTDTQYF,TGTGCCAACACGGGGGGAAGCACAGATACGCAGTATTTT
TRBV7-9,few,TRBD1,TRBJ2-3,19,CASSLSLVSRDRNTDTQYF,TGTGCCAGCAGCTTAAGTTTGGTGAGTCGGGACAGAAACACAGATACGCAGTATTTT
TRBV28,many,TRBD2,TRBJ2-3,18,CASSLLLRTSGKTDTQYF,TGTGCCAGCAGTTTATTGTTGCGGACTAGCGGGAAAACAGATACGCAGTATTTT
TRBV20-1,many,.,TRBJ2-7,15,CSAPHASQLLYEQYF,TGCAGTGCTCCCCACGCGAGTCAGCTGCTCTACGAGCAGTACTTC
TRBV6-6,.,.,TRBJ2-1,15,CASNPLSWASGIKFF,.
TRBV6-8,few,TRBD2,TRBJ2-6,20,CASTDGLAATPSLGANVLTF,TGTGCCAGCACCGATGGACTAGCTGCAACCCCCTCTCTCGGGGCCAACGTCCTGACTTTC
TRBV7-6,many,.,TRBJ2-4,17,CASSPGGGGLTEGIQYF,TGTGCCAGCAGCCCCGGTGGGGGCGGGCTCACCGAGGGCATTCAGTACTTC
TRBV5-6,many,.,TRBJ2-7,14,CASSSWDNSYEQYF,TGTGCCAGCAGCTCCTGGGACAACTCCTACGAGCAGTACTTC
TRBV30,few,.,TRBJ2-5,12,CAWRRIGETQYF,TGTGCCTGGCGCAGAATTGGGGAGACCCAGTACTTC
TRBV9,many,.,TRBJ2-2,12,CASSINTGELFF,TGTGCCAGCAGCATTAACACCGGGGAGCTGTTTTTT
TRBV10-2,few,.,TRBJ1-5,17,CASSEGIRYDSNQPQHF,TGCGCCAGCAGTGAGGGCATCCGATACGATAGCAATCAGCCCCAGCATTTT
TRBV29-1,.,.,TRBJ1-2,13,CSVFLEGHYGYTF,TGCAGCGTTTTTCTCGAAGGGCACTATGGCTACACCTTC
TRBV7-6,many,TRBD1,TRBJ2-3,17,CASSVTTGGAGTDTQYF,TGTGCCAGCAGCGTAACAACAGGGGGCGCGGGCACAGATACGCAGTATTTT
TRBV7-9,few,.,TRBJ2-7,15,CASSPLASGAYEQYF,TGTGCCAGCAGCCCCTTAGCGTCAGGGGCCTACGAGCAGTACTTC
TRBV4-2,.,.,TRBJ2-6,15,CASSPSRVWANVLTF,TGTGCCAGCAGCCCTAGCCGGGTCTGGGCCAACGTCCTGACTTTC
TRBV5-1,.,TRBD1,TRBJ2-7,16,CASSLGDRGYTYEQYF,TGCGCCAGCAGCTTGGGGGACAGGGGCTACACCTACGAGCAGTACTTC
TRBV30,.,.,TRBJ2-3,14,CAWSLTGPTDTQYF,TGTGCCTGGAGCTTGACGGGCCCCACAGATACGCAGTATTTT
TRBV12-3/TRBV12-4,.,.,TRBJ1-1,13,CASSLRAVTGAFF,TGTGCCAGCAGTTTAAGGGCGGTCACAGGAGCTTTCTTT
TRBV4-3,.,.,TRBJ2-7,13,CASSPFRGYEQYF,TGCGCCAGCAGCCCCTTCCGGGGTTACGAGCAGTACTTC
TRBV6-5,many,TRBD1,TRBJ2-3,15,CASSYSTTGADTQYF,TGTGCCAGCAGTTACTCGACTACAGGGGCGGATACGCAGTATTTT
TRBV6-2/TRBV6-3,.,.,TRBJ2-3,17,CASSYRTGVMSTDTQYF,TGTGCCAGCAGTTATAGGACGGGAGTGATGAGCACAGATACGCAGTATTTT
TRBV4-3,many,.,TRBJ2-2,14,CASSHATNTGELFF,TGCGCCAGCAGCCATGCCACTAACACCGGGGAGCTGTTTTTT
TRBV24-1,few,TRBD2,TRBJ2-5,17,CATSAIAGGPGQETQYF,TGTGCCACCAGTGCAATAGCGGGAGGCCCCGGTCAAGAGACCCAGTACTTC
TRBV30,.,TRBD1,TRBJ2-7,14,CVWSDGTGFHEQYF,TGTGTCTGGAGTGACGGGACAGGGTTCCACGAGCAGTACTTC
TRBV19,.,.,TRBJ2-4,12,CASWGSKNIQSF,TGTGCCAGTTGGGGGTCCAAAAACATTCAGTCCTTC
TRBV7-9,many,TRBD1,TRBJ1-1,14,CASSFTTGLSEAFF,TGTGCCAGCAGTTTCACGACAGGGTTAAGTGAAGCTTTCTTT
TRBV4-1,.,TRBD1,TRBJ1-1,20,CASSQDRGMVTGGSWTEAFF,TGCGCCAGCAGCCAAGATCGGGGAATGGTGACAGGGGGCTCTTGGACTGAAGCTTTCTTT
TRBV20-1,few,.,TRBJ2-7,13,CSARDRPSYEQYF,TGCAGTGCTAGAGATCGGCCTAGCTACGAGCAGTACTTC
TRBV4-2,many,.,TRBJ2-3,15,CASSRDFASTDTQYF,TGTGCCAGCAGCCGGGACTTCGCCAGCACAGATACGCAGTATTTT
TRBV9,.,.,TRBJ1-5,15,CASSVGRGDNQPQHF,TGTGCCAGCAGCGTAGGAAGAGGGGACAATCAGCCCCAGCATTTT
TRBV4-3,few,.,TRBJ2-5,17,CASSQDEAGGFQETQYF,TGCGCCAGCAGCCAAGACGAAGCGGGTGGATTTCAAGAGACCCAGTACTTC